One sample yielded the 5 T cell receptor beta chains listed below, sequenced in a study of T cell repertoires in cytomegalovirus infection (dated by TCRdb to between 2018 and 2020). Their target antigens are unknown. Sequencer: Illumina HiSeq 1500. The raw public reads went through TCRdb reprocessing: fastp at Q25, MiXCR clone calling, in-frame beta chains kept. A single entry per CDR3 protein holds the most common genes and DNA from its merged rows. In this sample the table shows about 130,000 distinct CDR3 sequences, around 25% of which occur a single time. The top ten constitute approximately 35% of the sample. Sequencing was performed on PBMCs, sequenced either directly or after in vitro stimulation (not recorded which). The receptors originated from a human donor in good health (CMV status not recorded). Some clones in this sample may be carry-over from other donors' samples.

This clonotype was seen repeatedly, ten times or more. CDR3 coding DNA: TGTGCCAGCACCAAAATAGCGGGAGAGTCCGACGCCTACGAGCAGTACTTC. Amino acids: CASTKIAGESDAYEQYF. V is TRBV7-3 and J is TRBJ2-7; 9 positions match TRBD2. The CDR3 extends over 17 amino acids. Trimming at V came to 7 bases and at J to 2 bases, leaving 15 bases not matched to a gene. Germline CDR1 and CDR2: SGHTA and FQGTGA.

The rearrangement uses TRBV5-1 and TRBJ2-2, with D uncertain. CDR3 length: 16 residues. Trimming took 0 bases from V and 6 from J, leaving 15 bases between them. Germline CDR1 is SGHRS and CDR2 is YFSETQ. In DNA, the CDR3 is TGCGCCAGCAGCTTGGTAGCTGGTAGTGCCCCCGGGGAGCTGTTTTTT. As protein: CASSLVAGSAPGELFF.

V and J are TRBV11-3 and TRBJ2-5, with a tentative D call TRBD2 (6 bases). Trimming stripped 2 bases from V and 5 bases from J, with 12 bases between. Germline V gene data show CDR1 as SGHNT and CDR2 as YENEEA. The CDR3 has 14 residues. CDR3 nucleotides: TGTGCCAGCAGCTTATGGTCGGGAGAGGAGACCCAGTACTTC. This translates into CASSLWSGEETQYF.

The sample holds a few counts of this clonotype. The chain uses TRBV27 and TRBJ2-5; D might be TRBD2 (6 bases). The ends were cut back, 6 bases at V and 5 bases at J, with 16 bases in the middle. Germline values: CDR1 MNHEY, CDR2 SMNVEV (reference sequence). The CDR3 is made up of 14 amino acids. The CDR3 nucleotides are TGTGCCAGCAGACCTCTGGAGGGGCGCGAGACCCAGTACTTC. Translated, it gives CASRPLEGRETQYF.

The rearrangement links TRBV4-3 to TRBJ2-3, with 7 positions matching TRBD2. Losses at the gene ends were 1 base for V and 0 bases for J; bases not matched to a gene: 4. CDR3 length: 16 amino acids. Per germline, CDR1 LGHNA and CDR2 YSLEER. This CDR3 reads CASSQGPSGSTDTQYF. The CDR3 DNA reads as TGCGCCAGCAGCCAAGGTCCTAGCGGCAGCACAGATACGCAGTATTTT.